The T cell receptor beta chain described here comes from a study of CD8+ T cells in alopecia areata. V lost 0 bases to trimming and J lost 8 bases, with 15 bases between them. From germline, CDR1 is SGHRS and CDR2 YFSETQ. The CDR3 contains 16 residues. Extraction and reverse transcription of RNA yielded cDNA as the sequencing template. Libraries were prepared by immunoSEQ multiplex PCR; TCRdb keeps only in-frame clonotypes and omits some of them. The sample carries over 250,000 clones, 60% recorded once. Described treatment: oral pan-JAK inhibitor, 5-10 mg twice daily. This chain uses TRBV5-1 with TRBJ1-6; D possibly corresponds to TRBD1 (5 bases). Sequencing was performed on CD4+ T cells sorted from blood, taken between weeks 51 and 54, from a patient treated with tofacitinib. The sequence was collected from a human donor with alopecia areata. In nucleotides, the CDR3 is TGCGCCAGCAGCTTGGGGGTGACAGTCACTGATTCACCCCTCCACTTT. This translates into CASSLGVTVTDSPLHF.